The rows below give T cell receptor beta chains drawn from one sample of a study of CXCR3-negative and CXCR3-positive naive CD8 T cells. After re-calling the 5' RACE reads, TCRdb lists one entry per CDR3 protein, DNA absent. Its listing shows around 60,000 distinct CDR3 sequences. Sequenced input: naive CXCR3+ CD8+ T cells from blood. The receptor source for this set is a human donor in good health. Some clones in this sample may be carry-over from other donors' samples. Both conserved end residues are part of each CDR3. The order of the fields is V gene, J gene, CDR3 protein.

V gene: TRBV20-1
J gene: TRBJ1-5
CDR3 protein: CSATDLRGNQPQHF

V gene: TRBV20-1
J gene: TRBJ2-7
CDR3 protein: CSALTGRTPEQYF

V gene: TRBV11-2
J gene: TRBJ2-3
CDR3 protein: CASSVFGGASDTQYF

V gene: TRBV6-5
J gene: TRBJ2-7
CDR3 protein: CASSPRAYYEQYF

V gene: TRBV12-3/TRBV12-4
J gene: TRBJ2-7
CDR3 protein: CASSFAGETYEQYF

V gene: TRBV27
J gene: TRBJ1-2
CDR3 protein: CASSPWGQTINYGYTF

V gene: TRBV19
J gene: TRBJ2-1
CDR3 protein: CASTISSYNEQFF

V gene: TRBV4-3
J gene: TRBJ2-1
CDR3 protein: CASSQDRPFYNEQFF

V gene: TRBV6-5
J gene: TRBJ1-1
CDR3 protein: CASTNGGAVNTEAFF

V gene: TRBV4-3
J gene: TRBJ2-1
CDR3 protein: CASSQDGNLYNEQFF

V gene: TRBV12-3/TRBV12-4
J gene: TRBJ2-3
CDR3 protein: CASPGERGPSTDTQYF

V gene: TRBV9
J gene: TRBJ2-7
CDR3 protein: CASSGGQDEQYF

V gene: TRBV29-1
J gene: TRBJ1-1
CDR3 protein: CSVEDRRNLAEAFF

V gene: TRBV6-4
J gene: TRBJ2-1
CDR3 protein: CASSDWWDSNEQFF

V gene: TRBV12-3/TRBV12-4
J gene: TRBJ2-1
CDR3 protein: CASSPTDGSYNEQFF

V gene: TRBV29-1
J gene: TRBJ1-2
CDR3 protein: CSVEVGTAYGYTF

V gene: TRBV29-1
J gene: TRBJ1-1
CDR3 protein: CSVEGRNTEAFF

V gene: TRBV5-4
J gene: TRBJ2-3
CDR3 protein: CASSPGRSSTDTQYF

V gene: TRBV29-1
J gene: TRBJ2-1
CDR3 protein: CSVDRGAFEYNEQFF

V gene: TRBV12-5
J gene: TRBJ1-1
CDR3 protein: CASGTAGGGNEAFF

V gene: TRBV20-1
J gene: TRBJ2-1
CDR3 protein: CSASPLRGEINEQFF

V gene: TRBV28
J gene: TRBJ1-5
CDR3 protein: CASSFVRQPQHF

V gene: TRBV6-5
J gene: TRBJ2-1
CDR3 protein: CASTYGSGGAYNEQFF

V gene: TRBV23-1
J gene: TRBJ2-7
CDR3 protein: CASSHPTVPGQGAYEQYF

V gene: TRBV7-8
J gene: TRBJ2-1
CDR3 protein: CASSLLQGSYNEQFF

V gene: TRBV29-1
J gene: TRBJ2-7
CDR3 protein: CSVEDRHGYEQYF

V gene: TRBV24-1
J gene: TRBJ2-1
CDR3 protein: CATSSGGANEQFF

V gene: TRBV7-9
J gene: TRBJ2-2
CDR3 protein: CASSLWGESDTGELFF

V gene: TRBV27
J gene: TRBJ2-1
CDR3 protein: CASKRVAGYNEQFF

V gene: TRBV7-8
J gene: TRBJ2-3
CDR3 protein: CASSLWPSGTDTQYF

V gene: TRBV3-1
J gene: TRBJ2-1
CDR3 protein: CASRATGFGYNEQFF

V gene: TRBV7-2
J gene: TRBJ1-1
CDR3 protein: CASSLAEAEDTEAFF

V gene: TRBV7-2
J gene: TRBJ1-2
CDR3 protein: CASTEPPNYGYTF

V gene: TRBV7-6
J gene: TRBJ1-1
CDR3 protein: CASRQQEENTEAFF

V gene: TRBV29-1
J gene: TRBJ2-7
CDR3 protein: CSVQGPSYEQYF

V gene: TRBV7-9
J gene: TRBJ2-5
CDR3 protein: CASSLGPGPETQYF

V gene: TRBV7-3
J gene: TRBJ2-7
CDR3 protein: CASSLAPGSYEQYF

V gene: TRBV12-3/TRBV12-4
J gene: TRBJ2-7
CDR3 protein: CASRERLAENYEQYF

V gene: TRBV4-2
J gene: TRBJ2-6
CDR3 protein: CASSQPSISSGANVLTF

V gene: TRBV4-3
J gene: TRBJ1-1
CDR3 protein: CASSHTGTGDTEAFF

V gene: TRBV27
J gene: TRBJ2-7
CDR3 protein: CASSLSSGTGNEQYF

V gene: TRBV20-1
J gene: TRBJ1-2
CDR3 protein: CSALDGSVSGYTF

V gene: TRBV5-5
J gene: TRBJ2-7
CDR3 protein: CASSLLRDRVWYEQYF

V gene: TRBV7-7
J gene: TRBJ2-1
CDR3 protein: CASSPSGIESYNEQFF

V gene: TRBV29-1
J gene: TRBJ2-7
CDR3 protein: CSVKPDSYEQYF

V gene: TRBV6-1
J gene: TRBJ1-1
CDR3 protein: CASSEDFRTALGAFF

V gene: TRBV4-2
J gene: TRBJ1-1
CDR3 protein: CASSQELRLNTEAFF

V gene: TRBV27
J gene: TRBJ2-2
CDR3 protein: CASSLNGPTYTGELFF

V gene: TRBV27
J gene: TRBJ2-6
CDR3 protein: CASSSGANVLTF

V gene: TRBV27
J gene: TRBJ2-5
CDR3 protein: CASRTGRETQYF

V gene: TRBV7-3
J gene: TRBJ1-1
CDR3 protein: CASSSGTYRTEAFF

V gene: TRBV27
J gene: TRBJ1-4
CDR3 protein: CASSQDRDGRELFF